Listed below are T cell receptor beta chains from one sample, sequenced in a study of cytomegalovirus exposure and HLA in healthy donors. The protocol was immunoSEQ multiplex PCR, while the TCRdb copy is restricted to in-frame clones and leaves out a portion. This sample carries 150,000 to 200,000 clones, 70% to 80% of them seen once, and the ten largest clones take less than 10%. Sequenced: PBMCs. These TCRs come from a man between 18 and 35 years old in good health and CMV-seropositive. CDR3s include the opening cysteine and the closing phenylalanine or tryptophan. Each record gives: D gene, clone size, J gene, V gene, CDR3 protein, CDR3 DNA. A D gene is named only where the DNA matches it firmly. Only part of the rows carry a size: once, few, many, or a class if the clone is expanded.

>-|-|TRBJ1-4|TRBV10-3
CAISAQGEKLFF
TGTGCCATCAGTGCCCAGGGGGAAAAACTGTTTTTT
>-|-|TRBJ1-4|TRBV7-2
CASSLNRATNEKLFF
TGTGCCAGCAGCTTAAACAGGGCCACTAATGAAAAACTGTTTTTT
>TRBD1|-|TRBJ1-5|TRBV9
CASSEGTGAYSNQPQHF
TGTGCCAGCAGCGAGGGGACAGGGGCATATAGCAATCAGCCCCAGCATTTT
>TRBD2|-|TRBJ2-1|TRBV7-9
CASSLGGGLAGEEQFF
TGTGCCAGCAGCTTAGGGGGGGGACTAGCGGGAGAAGAGCAGTTCTTC
>TRBD2|once|TRBJ2-3|TRBV7-9
CASAVPPWGGTDTQYF
TGTGCCAGCGCCGTCCCACCATGGGGGGGGACGGATACGCAGTATTTT
>-|-|TRBJ2-7|TRBV10-3
CAISESRQGYEQYF
TGTGCCATCAGTGAGTCGCGGCAGGGGTACGAGCAGTACTTC
>TRBD1|-|TRBJ2-7|TRBV10-2
CASSAGTGSVSYEQYF
TGCGCCAGCAGTGCTGGGACAGGGTCGGTTTCCTACGAGCAGTACTTC
>-|-|TRBJ2-7|TRBV7-8
CASSPRAVPDEQYF
TGTGCCAGCAGCCCGAGGGCCGTACCGGACGAGCAGTACTTC
>TRBD2|-|TRBJ2-3|TRBV9
CASSPPLAGGGDTQYF
TGTGCCAGCAGCCCCCCACTAGCGGGAGGGGGAGATACGCAGTATTTT
>TRBD2|once|TRBJ2-5|TRBV29-1
CSALPPSGRGETQYF
TGCAGCGCCTTACCCCCTAGCGGGAGAGGAGAGACCCAGTACTTC
>TRBD1|once|TRBJ1-5|TRBV5-1
CASSFQGDSNQPQHF
TGCGCCAGCAGCTTTCAGGGGGATAGCAATCAGCCCCAGCATTTT